This TCR beta chain was identified during a study of cytomegalovirus exposure and HLA in healthy donors. A multiplex PCR was run with 60 Vbeta primers and 13 Jbeta primers. Sequencing used immunoSEQ multiplex PCR; TCRdb keeps in-frame clones, though not all of them. The sample carries roughly 150,000 clones, roughly four fifths recorded once. Trimming shortened V by 7 bases and J by 0 bases, and 16 bases separated the two germline ends. The germline CDR1 and CDR2 sequences are SGHVS and FQNEAQ. CDR3 length: 17 residues. Sequencing was done on a sample of PBMCs. This chain connects TRBV7-8 to TRBJ2-6, with D perhaps matching TRBD1 (5 bases). The sequence was collected from a man between 40 and 49 years old in good health and CMV-seronegative. CDR3 nucleotide sequence: TGTGCCAGCACCAGACGCGGTGACAGCTCTGGGGCCAACGTCCTGACTTTC. This sequence encodes CASTRRGDSSGANVLTF. Drawing the rest from reference TRBV7-8 and TRBJ2-6, the complete variable domain is GAGVSQSPRYKVAKRGQDVALRCDPISGHVSLFWYQQALGQGPEFLTYFQNEAQLDKSGLPSDRFFAERPEGSVSTLKIQRTQQEDSAVYLCASTRRGDSSGANVLTFGAGSRLTVL.